Listed below are T cell receptor beta chains from one sample, sequenced in a study of human versus mouse CDR3 diversity and MHC coevolution. Profiling relied on immunoSEQ multiplex PCR, and the TCRdb table lists in-frame clones only, not all of them. Here the sample spans 60,000 or so clones, 85% to 95% being singletons. Sequenced: naive CD4+ T cells from blood. The receptors originated from a person between 60 and 69 years old in good health. CDR3s include the opening cysteine and the closing phenylalanine or tryptophan. A D gene is named only where the DNA matches it firmly. Only some rows state a clone size, as once, few, many or a class for expanded clones.

V	D	size	J	CDR3	DNA
TRBV7-3	TRBD1	.	TRBJ1-6	CASSPRGQGANSPLHF	TGTGCCAGCAGCCCAAGAGGACAGGGGGCGAATTCACCCCTCCACTTT
TRBV5-6	.	.	TRBJ1-1	CASSLIGGSEAFF	TGTGCCAGCAGCCTTATCGGGGGGAGTGAAGCTTTCTTT
TRBV19	TRBD2	.	TRBJ2-7	CASSTGLAGAYEQYF	TGTGCCAGTAGCACGGGACTAGCGGGAGCCTACGAGCAGTACTTC
TRBV7-9	TRBD2	.	TRBJ2-7	CASSLEGLAGAPEQYF	TGTGCCAGCAGCTTAGAGGGTCTAGCGGGAGCTCCCGAGCAGTACTTC
TRBV2	.	.	TRBJ2-5	CASSEAGNRAETQYF	TGTGCCAGCAGTGAAGCGGGGAACAGGGCGGAGACCCAGTACTTC
TRBV30	TRBD2	.	TRBJ2-2	CAWSVGLADTGELFF	TGTGCCTGGAGTGTGGGACTAGCGGACACCGGGGAGCTGTTTTTT
TRBV18	TRBD2	.	TRBJ2-1	CASSPSGSNNEQFF	TGTGCCAGCTCACCTAGCGGGAGCAATAATGAGCAGTTCTTC
TRBV30	TRBD2	.	TRBJ2-7	CASRRSLAGDEQYF	TGTGCCTCCCGACGTAGCCTAGCGGGAGACGAGCAGTACTTC
TRBV5-1	.	.	TRBJ2-3	CASSLELADTQYF	TGCGCCAGCAGCTTGGAGCTCGCAGATACGCAGTATTTT
TRBV5-8	.	.	TRBJ2-7	CASSVSEGVYEQYF	TGTGCCAGCAGCGTGAGTGAGGGGGTATACGAGCAGTACTTC
TRBV9	.	.	TRBJ2-1	CASSPRGFRQSYNEQFF	TGTGCCAGCAGCCCCCGGGGGTTCCGCCAATCCTACAATGAGCAGTTCTTC
TRBV2	.	.	TRBJ2-3	CASIWSPSTDTQYF	TGTGCCAGCATTTGGAGTCCTAGCACAGATACGCAGTATTTT
TRBV10-3	TRBD2	.	TRBJ2-5	CAISETSGSTQETQYF	TGTGCCATCAGTGAGACTAGCGGGAGTACTCAAGAGACCCAGTACTTC
TRBV6-1	.	.	TRBJ1-1	CASSEASGQRTEAFF	TGTGCCAGCAGTGAAGCCTCAGGACAGAGGACTGAAGCTTTCTTT
TRBV7-3	.	.	TRBJ2-2	CASSLFGGANTGELFF	TGTGCCAGCAGCTTATTTGGAGGCGCGAACACCGGGGAGCTGTTTTTT
TRBV10-3	TRBD1	.	TRBJ2-5	CAISEADRGQETQYF	TGTGCCATCAGTGAGGCAGACAGGGGCCAAGAGACCCAGTACTTC
TRBV30	.	.	TRBJ1-3	CAWSGAGNTIYF	TGTGCCTGGAGTGGAGCTGGAAACACCATATATTTT
TRBV27	TRBD2	few	TRBJ2-7	CASSPWTSVYEQYF	TGTGCCAGCAGTCCCTGGACTAGCGTCTACGAGCAGTACTTC
TRBV11-2	TRBD2	.	TRBJ2-1	CASSSRLAAYNEQFF	TGTGCCAGCAGCTCCCGACTAGCGGCTTACAATGAGCAGTTCTTC
TRBV19	TRBD1	.	TRBJ1-1	CASSNPRQGASEAFF	TGTGCCAGTAGTAACCCGCGTCAGGGGGCATCTGAAGCTTTCTTT
TRBV7-2	.	.	TRBJ1-3	CASSRGNSGNTIYF	TGTGCCAGCAGCAGGGGGAACTCTGGAAACACCATATATTTT
TRBV7-9	TRBD2	.	TRBJ2-3	CASSLASRTSGLSTDTQYF	TGTGCCAGCAGCTTAGCGTCCCGGACTAGCGGCCTTAGCACAGATACGCAGTATTTT
TRBV11-2	.	.	TRBJ2-7	CASSLAGDDEQYF	TGTGCCAGCAGCTTGGCAGGGGATGACGAGCAGTACTTC
TRBV7-3	TRBD2	.	TRBJ2-1	CASSETSGSRNEQFF	TGTGCCAGCAGTGAAACTAGCGGGAGTCGTAATGAGCAGTTCTTC
TRBV5-4	TRBD1	.	TRBJ2-2	CASSWQGASLFF	TGTGCCAGCAGCTGGCAGGGGGCGAGTCTGTTTTTT
TRBV19	TRBD1	once	TRBJ1-1	CASSTYPGQGNTEAFF	TGTGCCAGTAGTACATACCCGGGACAGGGGAACACTGAAGCTTTCTTT
TRBV10-1	TRBD2	.	TRBJ2-1	CASSSAGETYNEQFF	TGCGCCAGCAGTTCAGCGGGAGAGACCTACAATGAGCAGTTCTTC
TRBV7-2	.	.	TRBJ1-5	CASSPRGPESQPQHF	TGTGCCAGCAGCCCCCGCGGCCCAGAGTCGCAGCCCCAGCATTTT
TRBV11-3	.	.	TRBJ2-1	CASSSLTVHNEQFF	TGTGCCAGCAGCTCACTAACTGTCCACAATGAGCAGTTCTTC
TRBV19	.	.	TRBJ2-1	CASSAVISASSYNEQFF	TGTGCCAGTAGTGCCGTGATCAGCGCCAGCTCCTACAATGAGCAGTTCTTC
TRBV9	.	.	TRBJ1-2	CASSAQGIYGYTF	TGTGCCAGCAGCGCCCAGGGTATCTATGGCTACACCTTC
TRBV5-6	TRBD2	.	TRBJ2-5	CASSLRRTSGRETQYF	TGTGCCAGCAGCTTGCGTAGGACTAGCGGGAGGGAGACCCAGTACTTC
TRBV19	TRBD1	.	TRBJ2-3	CASSIDRGTDTQYF	TGTGCCAGTAGTATAGACAGGGGGACAGATACGCAGTATTTT
TRBV19	TRBD1	.	TRBJ1-5	CASSRGQVSQPQHF	TGTGCCAGTAGTAGAGGACAGGTTAGTCAGCCCCAGCATTTT
TRBV5-4	TRBD1	.	TRBJ2-5	CASRRETGDQETQYF	TGTGCCAGCAGGCGAGAGACAGGGGACCAAGAGACCCAGTACTTC
TRBV28	TRBD1	.	TRBJ2-7	CASKPTTTGGFLYEQYF	TGTGCCAGCAAACCAACAACCACAGGGGGCTTCCTTTACGAGCAGTACTTC
TRBV10-2	TRBD1	.	TRBJ2-7	CASSLGQGAPHEQYF	TGCGCCAGCAGCCTGGGACAGGGGGCCCCCCACGAGCAGTACTTC
TRBV6-1	TRBD2	.	TRBJ2-3	CASLESGRDTQYF	TGTGCCAGCCTCGAGAGCGGGAGAGATACGCAGTATTTT
TRBV4-1	.	once	TRBJ2-4	CASSPTAGNIQYF	TGCGCCAGCAGCCCAACTGCGGGGAACATTCAGTACTTC
TRBV5-6	TRBD1	.	TRBJ2-2	CASSLRDRAFTGELFF	TGTGCCAGCAGCCTCCGGGACAGGGCATTCACCGGGGAGCTGTTTTTT
TRBV11-1	.	.	TRBJ2-2	CASRDERGARSTGELFF	TGTGCCAGCAGAGACGAAAGGGGCGCGCGGAGCACCGGGGAGCTGTTTTTT
TRBV19	TRBD1	.	TRBJ1-2	CASSKQGSYGYTF	TGTGCCAGTAGTAAACAGGGGAGCTATGGCTACACCTTC
TRBV30	TRBD1	.	TRBJ1-1	CAWGRQGNTEAFF	TGTGCCTGGGGACGACAGGGTAACACTGAAGCTTTCTTT
TRBV14	.	.	TRBJ1-1	CASSAEAMNTEAFF	TGTGCCAGCAGCGCCGAAGCTATGAACACTGAAGCTTTCTTT
TRBV10-1	TRBD1	.	TRBJ1-1	CASRDRGDTEAFF	TGCGCCAGCAGGGACAGGGGGGACACTGAAGCTTTCTTT
TRBV5-1	TRBD2	.	TRBJ2-1	CASSLPGLADNEQFF	TGCGCCAGCAGCCTCCCGGGACTAGCGGACAATGAGCAGTTCTTC
TRBV10-2	.	.	TRBJ1-6	CASNPGRDYGSPLHF	TGCGCCAGCAACCCGGGCCGGGACTATGGGTCACCCCTCCACTTT
TRBV5-1	TRBD2	.	TRBJ2-7	CASSLGTSGPYEQYF	TGCGCCAGCAGCTTGGGGACTAGCGGTCCCTACGAGCAGTACTTC